The 13 T cell receptor beta chains below all came from one sample that was sequenced in a study of post-analysis software for immune sequencing data. The TCR beta cDNA libraries carried unique molecular identifiers. TCRdb processed the PCR reads anew with MiXCR; each CDR3 protein has one entry. The repertoire includes about 160,000 distinct CDR3 sequences, about 37% of them detected once, and roughly 28% sits in the top ten. The sequencing used blood, collected after autologous hematopoietic stem cell transplantation. Receptors originate from a girl between 5 and 17 years old with multiple sclerosis.

The rearrangement links TRBV15 to TRBJ2-5, with unresolved D. CDR1 is LNHNV, CDR2 YYDKDF, per germline (reference sequence). CDR3 length equals 13 residues. V was clipped by 4 bases and J by 2 bases, with 8 bases between them. CDR3 in DNA: TGTGCCACCAGCAATAACTTACAAGAGACCCAGTACTTC. Amino acids: CATSNNLQETQYF.

This clonotype was seen a few times. The V gene is TRBV7-8, the J gene TRBJ2-1; D is possibly TRBD2 (7 bases). V was clipped by 7 bases and J by 4 bases, with 20 bases between them. The germline gives CDR1 SGHVS, CDR2 FQNEAQ. CDR3 length equals 16 residues. The CDR3 bases are TGTGCCAGCACCAAGGGGGGGGATAGGCGGTACAATGAGCAGTTCTTC. It is translated as CASTKGGDRRYNEQFF.

The J gene is TRBJ2-1, the V gene TRBV6-1; TRBD2 is a possible D gene (5 bases). The length of the CDR3 is 16 residues. Germline V gene sequence: CDR1 MNHNS, CDR2 SASEGT. The V gene lost 4 bases and the J gene lost 0 bases, with 13 bases spanning the gap. This CDR3 reads CASSGGTGSSYNEQFF. CDR3 DNA: TGTGCCAGCAGTGGCGGAACGGGAAGCTCCTACAATGAGCAGTTCTTC.

This chain joins TRBV10-3 and TRBJ1-2, with D hard to call. The CDR3 extends over 15 amino acids. V gave up 9 bases and J gave up 3 bases, with 20 bases separating them. Germline lookup yields CDR1 ENHRY and CDR2 SYGVKD. CDR3 DNA: TGTGCCATGCGGCGGCAGACCGAGGGAGACTATGGCTACACCTTC. Translating gives CAMRRQTEGDYGYTF.

This clonotype was seen a few times. The gene calls are TRBV2 and TRBJ2-1; 7 nucleotides match TRBD2. The junction had 12 bases not matched to a gene; V was cut back by 6 bases and J by 7 bases. The CDR3 length is 15 residues. The germline gives CDR1 SNHLY, CDR2 FYNNEI. CDR3 amino acids: CASRARAGVSNEQFF. CDR3 nucleotide sequence: TGTGCCAGCAGGGCCAGGGCGGGAGTTTCAAATGAGCAGTTCTTC.

CDR3 sequence: CASTSPGRSSYEQYF. DNA of the CDR3: TGTGCCAGCACTTCCCCGGGGCGGAGCTCCTACGAGCAGTACTTC. The chain employs TRBV7-2 and TRBJ2-7; D assignment may be TRBD1 or TRBD2 (5 bases each). There are 15 residues in the CDR3. V lost 7 bases and J lost 0, with 16 bases in between. Germline assignment: CDR1 SGHTA and CDR2 FQGNSA.

The chain is built from TRBV20-1 and TRBJ1-6; no reliable D call. Germline V gene data show CDR1 as DFQATT and CDR2 as SNEGSKA (reference sequence). Trimming stripped 2 bases from V and 9 bases from J, with 17 bases between. This CDR3 has 15 amino acids. CDR3 loop: CSARRSGDYSSPLHF. Written as DNA, the CDR3 is TGCAGTGCTAGACGATCTGGGGATTACAGTTCACCCCTCCACTTT.

This chain connects TRBV28 to TRBJ2-7, with D possibly matching TRBD2 (6 bases). Germline V gene data show CDR1 as MDHEN and CDR2 as SYDVKM. Deletions cut 6 bases from V and 3 bases from J, with 18 bases between. The CDR3 is 15 residues long. CDR3 in amino acids: CASSSTGLLYYEQYF. CDR3 sequence (DNA): TGTGCCAGCAGCAGCACGGGACTTTTGTACTACGAGCAGTACTTC.

This chain connects TRBV29-1 to TRBJ1-2; unclear D gene. Germline V lookup: CDR1 SQVTM, CDR2 ANQGSEA. This CDR3 region has 11 residues. The V gene lost 1 base and the J gene lost 4 bases, with 4 bases spanning the gap. The chain's CDR3 is CSVEGGYGYTF. The CDR3 region has the DNA TGCAGCGTTGAAGGGGGCTATGGCTACACCTTC.

Comment on this clonotype: A read error may explain this, as a much larger clone is one base away. J is TRBJ2-7 and V is TRBV6-1, with D perhaps TRBD2 (5 bases). In germline, CDR1 is MNHNS, CDR2 SASEGT. This CDR3 comprises 14 residues. V was cut by 6 bases and J by 2 bases, with 14 bases left in between. The CDR3 sequence: CASRERRIPYEQYF. In DNA form, the CDR3 reads TGTGCCAGCAGGGAAAGGAGGATACCCTACGAGCAGTACTTC.

The J gene is TRBJ1-1, the V gene TRBV20-1; D remains unclear. Trimming shortened V by 0 bases and J by 3 bases, and 11 bases separated the two germline ends. CDR3 length: 14 amino acids. Looked up from germline, CDR1 is DFQATT and CDR2 is SNEGSKA (reference sequence). The CDR3 region is CSARDLAWDTEAFF. The CDR3 region has the DNA TGCAGTGCTAGAGATCTCGCCTGGGACACTGAAGCTTTCTTT.

The chain links TRBV5-1 to TRBJ1-4, with TRBD1 matching over 8 bases. The J segment lost 7 bases and the V segment lost 0 bases, leaving 5 bases of the junction unmatched. Germline CDR1 SGHRS, CDR2 YFSETQ. The CDR3 length is 15 residues. CDR3 sequence: CASSLGGQESEKLFF. CDR3 in DNA: TGCGCCAGCAGCTTGGGGGGACAGGAAAGTGAAAAACTGTTTTTT. Full variable domain (remainder filled in from reference TRBV5-1 and TRBJ1-4): KAGVTQTPRYLIKTRGQQVTLSCSPISGHRSVSWYQQTPGQGLQFLFEYFSETQRNKGNFPGRFSGRQFSNSRSEMNVSTLELGDSALYLCASSLGGQESEKLFFGSGTQLSVL.

The chain carries TRBV7-9 and TRBJ2-4; a weak D match, TRBD2 (6 bases). The germline gives CDR1 SEHNR, CDR2 FQNEAQ (reference sequence). There are 14 residues in the CDR3. Trimming stripped 4 bases from V and 4 bases from J, with 11 bases between. CDR3 nucleotide sequence: TGTGCCAGCAGCTGGGACTCCGCTAAAAACATTCAGTACTTC. Translating it yields CASSWDSAKNIQYF.